This TCR beta chain was retrieved from a study of cytomegalovirus exposure and HLA in healthy donors. Study results and limitations: Reportedly, cytomegalovirus status was diagnosed with high sensitivity and specificity. For most TCR beta V segments, an earlier analysis put the productive rate at about 87% or about 30% of the time. As a later analysis revealed, the rate of TCR association differed by HLA locus, with DRB1 most and HLA-C fewest.

PCR involved 60 Vbeta and 13 Jbeta primers. Only in-frame clones appear in the TCRdb table, and some are missing; sequencing was by immunoSEQ multiplex PCR. This sample carries under 120,000 clones, around two thirds of them seen once, and the ten largest clones take 3% to 4%. Participants comprised healthy donors of bone marrow. With respect to this clone: Its matching antigen is unknown.

The length of the CDR3 is 12 residues. V was pared by 6 bases and J by 4 bases, with 9 bases between. The germline CDR1 and CDR2 sequences are MNHEY and SMNVEV (reference sequence). The clonotype was recovered from a man aged 25-40 years in good health and CMV-seropositive. The chain carries TRBV27 and TRBJ1-2; D is uncertain. The sample consisted of PBMCs. DNA for the CDR3: TGTGCCAGCAGGGAGGGTTTCTATGGCTACACCTTC. Protein sequence: CASREGFYGYTF.